This T cell receptor (beta chain) was sequenced for a study of Ad26.COV2.S vaccination and SARS-CoV-2 variants (dated by TCRdb to about 2021). Background for the entire study: Vaccine-arm donors came from COV1001, a multicentre, randomized, double-blind, placebo-controlled phase I-IIa trial of Ad26.COV2.S in healthy adults. Sequencing of the TCRbeta repertoire served to evaluate the specificity and breadth of SARS-CoV-2-reactive T cell receptors following Ad26.COV2.S vaccination. The TCR-sequenced set comprised around 32 samples: 19 Ad26.COV2.S vaccine recipients, 5 placebo recipients and 8 SARS-CoV-2 convalescent individuals. Blinding of investigators to trial group allocation was maintained during experiments and outcome assessment. Trial participants were randomized into five groups of five: low-dose or high-dose Ad26.COV2.S given once or twice, or placebo on both occasions. Ad26.COV2.S was administered intramuscularly at 5 x 10^10 or 1 x 10^11 viral particles, either as a single shot or as two shots given 56 days apart.

As concerns this clone: Its antigen is unknown. No base qualities exist here, and no much larger clone lies one base off it.

The treatment or condition label, as the study defines it: over 15 received Ad26.COV2.S at low or high dose, single or two shots; about five received placebo; per-sample allocation not given. For vaccine and placebo recipients, the sequenced repertoires came from samples collected on day 63 after the first injection. Cohort 1b enrolled about two dozen adults aged 18-55 years at a single site in Boston, USA, between 29 July and 7 August 2020. Ad26.COV2.S was a replication-incompetent adenovirus type 26 vector expressing a prefusion-stabilized SARS-CoV-2 spike protein from the original Wuhan strain. Via the germline V gene, CDR1 is SGHTA and CDR2 FQGTGA. Counted from cysteine to phenylalanine, this CDR3 has 15 amino acids. Only the CDR3 portion is preserved as DNA: 45 bases, with reading frame beginning at the first base. Here V drops 4 bases and J drops 2 bases, and the junction holds 1 base not matched to any gene.

TCRbeta CDR3 regions were sequenced with the immunoSEQ Assay. After extraction, genomic DNA underwent amplification by bias-controlled multiplex PCR, followed by high-throughput sequencing. For the original study's pipeline: To quantify the absolute abundance of every unique TCRbeta CDR3 region, sequences were collapsed and filtered. T cell fraction was estimated by normalization of TCRbeta template counts to usable DNA, with usable DNA being measured through amplification of reference genes present in all nucleated cells. Repertoire TCRs were annotated as SARS-CoV-2-specific by exact matching of V gene, CDR3 amino acid sequence and J gene to a known reactive TCR set. The reference SARS-CoV-2 TCR set was derived from MIRA and filtered for enrichment in COVID-19-positive ImmuneCODE repertoires, a step that removed public or cross-reactive TCRs. Using the MIRA antigens, annotated TCRs were further analysed by specific ORF or by position within an ORF. Depth was the summed frequency of annotated unique rearrangements, while breadth was defined as annotated unique rearrangements over total unique productive rearrangements. TCR breadth was compared between groups using two-sided Wilcoxon rank-sum tests. What TCRdb holds here is the immuneACCESS table cut down to in-frame rearrangements. Part of the clones is not present; checked against another copy, under half of the missing clones reflect an unresolved V gene, and the others are unexplained. The V and J calls and clone size are taken from that table; D and trimming were inferred from the DNA. This sample lists 350,000 to 500,000 clones; approximately 92% were detected once. The ten top clones hold about 2.5% of the sample.

The research as a whole found: Vaccine and placebo recipients had similar non-spike TCR breadth, a finding consistent with the vaccine containing only spike. After vaccination, substantial breadth of spike-specific CD8+ and CD4+ T cell responses was reported. The authors noted that the TCR breadth and depth analyses may have underestimated total T cell responses. Comparing responses between vaccine doses or regimens was not something the study was powered to do. Spike-specific TCR breadth was higher in Ad26.COV2.S recipients than in placebo recipients (P = 0.0014).

The clonotype was recovered from a person between 18 and 65 years old who received the Ad26.COV2.S COVID-19 vaccine or a placebo. The chain employs TRBV7-3 and TRBJ2-6; 8 nucleotides in the junction match TRBD1. The specimen comprised peripheral blood, sampled in a trial of Ad26.COV2.S vaccine versus placebo. The bases are TGTGCCAGCAGCTCGGGACAGGCTGGGGCCAACGTCCTGACTTTC. This sequence encodes CASSSGQAGANVLTF.